Listed below are T cell receptor beta chains from one sample, sequenced in a study of glioma-infiltrating T cells. TCRdb re-called the multiplex PCR reads with MiXCR, one entry per CDR3 protein. Of 100,000 to 150,000 distinct CDR3 sequences listed, 20% to 25% are singletons. The sequenced sample consisted of glioma tissue, nonneoplastic brain tissue, or PBMCs (not recorded which). These receptors all stem from a human donor with low-grade glioma or glioblastoma, undergoing nonglioma brain surgery, or in good health (not recorded which). Each CDR3 is given without its conserved first and last residue.

v_gene: TRBV12-5; j_gene: TRBJ1-1; CDR3aa: ASGLRQNTEAF
v_gene: TRBV2; j_gene: TRBJ2-1; CDR3aa: ASVAGGYNVQF
v_gene: TRBV27; j_gene: TRBJ2-7; CDR3aa: ASSLTPGRVYEQY
v_gene: TRBV29-1; j_gene: TRBJ2-1; CDR3aa: SVDRGYMGEQF
v_gene: TRBV10-3; j_gene: TRBJ2-1; CDR3aa: AISAQYNEQF
v_gene: TRBV7-2; j_gene: TRBJ2-7; CDR3aa: ASRQTGGVYEQY
v_gene: TRBV7-2; j_gene: TRBJ1-1; CDR3aa: ASSLTREAEAF
v_gene: TRBV28; j_gene: TRBJ2-7; CDR3aa: ASSLPRGLYEQY
v_gene: TRBV9; j_gene: TRBJ1-3; CDR3aa: ASSSLPGDSGNTIY
v_gene: TRBV12-3/TRBV12-4; j_gene: TRBJ1-6; CDR3aa: ASSFRGPLYPLH
v_gene: TRBV2; j_gene: TRBJ2-1; CDR3aa: ASRATSGTYNEQF
v_gene: TRBV6-1; j_gene: TRBJ2-1; CDR3aa: ATTPRQYYEQF
v_gene: TRBV4-3; j_gene: TRBJ2-7; CDR3aa: ASSLSVGNSYEQY
v_gene: TRBV7-9; j_gene: TRBJ2-5; CDR3aa: ASSLVGSRQETQY
v_gene: TRBV4-2; j_gene: TRBJ2-6; CDR3aa: ASSPTGTGVSGANVLT
v_gene: TRBV7-9; j_gene: TRBJ2-5; CDR3aa: ARSPWTGGVLRETQY
v_gene: TRBV18; j_gene: TRBJ2-1; CDR3aa: DSSAGTSGSGGNEQF
v_gene: TRBV6-1; j_gene: TRBJ2-1; CDR3aa: ASSPLFKLHRTDNEQF
v_gene: TRBV29-1; j_gene: TRBJ1-2; CDR3aa: SVESAMRGLGYT
v_gene: TRBV7-2; j_gene: TRBJ2-3; CDR3aa: ASSFPEREQEDTQY
v_gene: TRBV29-1; j_gene: TRBJ2-1; CDR3aa: SVEPGSGRRSEQF
v_gene: TRBV10-3; j_gene: TRBJ2-1; CDR3aa: ATRTGNEQF
v_gene: TRBV14; j_gene: TRBJ2-5; CDR3aa: ASSPWDRGQETQY
v_gene: TRBV4-3; j_gene: TRBJ2-7; CDR3aa: ASSQANSYSYEQY
v_gene: TRBV12-3/TRBV12-4; j_gene: TRBJ2-5; CDR3aa: ASSKAIQETQY